The clone carrying this T cell receptor (beta chain) was seen ten or more times. V shed 4 bases and J shed 1 base, with 8 bases lying between them. The CDR3 is 13 amino acids. Germline CDR1 is SGHRS and CDR2 is YFSETQ. These data belong to a study of patients and donors after allogeneic stem cell transplantation. TCRdb reprocessed the RT-PCR reads via MiXCR and lists one record per CDR3 protein. Of approximately 200,000 distinct CDR3 sequences listed, 14% are singletons. This sequence originates from a human donor who was either an allogeneic HSCT recipient or a stem cell or donor lymphocyte infusion donor (not recorded which). It is not recorded whose cells these are; they may come from a transplant donor. The rearrangement links TRBV5-1 to TRBJ2-5; D not certain. Sequencing was carried out using blood, either unsorted or a sorted T cell fraction (not recorded which). This CDR3 reads CASSLGFQETQYF. DNA of the CDR3: TGCGCCAGCAGCCTCGGTTTCCAAGAGACCCAGTACTTC.